This TCR beta chain came from a study of post-analysis software for immune sequencing data. Study-level findings and limits: In patients, roughly five TRBV segments were more frequent than in controls, with TRBV5-6, TRBV5-1 and TRBV20-1 among them. Pronounced co-clustering by F measure was evident among identically batched samples.

Prepared TCR beta cDNA libraries contained unique molecular identifiers. The yield from about 1 to 10 million T cells was roughly 500,000 cDNA molecules in total. From the PCR reads, TCRdb called clonotypes with MiXCR, one entry per CDR3 protein. The sample lists about 800,000 distinct CDR3 sequences, about 27% occurring once. The CDR3 extends over 14 amino acids. Looked up from germline, CDR1 is SGHRS and CDR2 is YFSETQ. V lost 4 bases and J 5 bases, leaving 15 bases between the germline ends. This clonotype was recorded a few times. Its antigen is not known. This chain joins TRBV5-1 and TRBJ2-5, with D uncertain. This clonotype was sampled from a girl between 5 and 17 years old with multiple sclerosis. The sample consisted of blood. CDR3 coding DNA: TGCGCCAGCAGCCCTGGGTGGCCTAGGGAGACCCAGTACTTC. Translation gives CASSPGWPRETQYF. Variable domain in full (rest from reference TRBV5-1 and TRBJ2-5): KAGVTQTPRYLIKTRGQQVTLSCSPISGHRSVSWYQQTPGQGLQFLFEYFSETQRNKGNFPGRFSGRQFSNSRSEMNVSTLELGDSALYLCASSPGWPRETQYFGPGTRLLVL.